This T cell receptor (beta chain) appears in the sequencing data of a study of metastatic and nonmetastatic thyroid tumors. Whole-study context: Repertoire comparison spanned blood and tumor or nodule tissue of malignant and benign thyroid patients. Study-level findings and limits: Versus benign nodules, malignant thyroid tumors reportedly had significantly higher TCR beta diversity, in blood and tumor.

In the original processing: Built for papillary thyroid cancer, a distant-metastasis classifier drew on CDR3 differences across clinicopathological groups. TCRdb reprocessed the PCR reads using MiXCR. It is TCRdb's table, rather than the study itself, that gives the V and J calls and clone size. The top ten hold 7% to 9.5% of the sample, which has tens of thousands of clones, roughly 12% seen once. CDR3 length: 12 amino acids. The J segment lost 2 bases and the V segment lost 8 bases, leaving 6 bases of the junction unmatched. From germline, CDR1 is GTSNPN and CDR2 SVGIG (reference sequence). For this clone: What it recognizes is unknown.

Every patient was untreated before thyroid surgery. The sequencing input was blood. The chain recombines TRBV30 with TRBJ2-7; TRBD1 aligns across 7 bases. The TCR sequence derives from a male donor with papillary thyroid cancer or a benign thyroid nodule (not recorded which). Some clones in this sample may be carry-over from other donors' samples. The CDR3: CARTDRAYEQYF. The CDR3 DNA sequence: TGTGCCCGGACCGACAGGGCCTACGAGCAGTACTTC.